These T cell receptor beta chains were read from a single sample in a study of vaccination and CD4 T cells after COVID-19. TCRdb re-called the PCR reads with MiXCR, one entry per CDR3 protein. The data hold around 20,000 distinct CDR3 sequences, with roughly two fifths observed a single time. These receptors lack a known antigen. Sequences were obtained from CD4+ T cells from blood, cultured in vitro. These receptors came from a human donor who had recovered from COVID-19. The CDR3 runs from the conserved cysteine through the conserved F or W. A D gene is named only where the DNA matches it firmly. Part of the rows lack a size; the others show once, few, many or a class for expanded clones.

j_call v_call clone_size d_call cdr3_nt cdr3_aa
TRBJ2-5 TRBV5-8 once TRBD2 TGTGCCAGCAACACCGGGACTAGCGGGAGCGAGACCCAGTACTTC CASNTGTSGSETQYF
TRBJ2-3 TRBV11-2 few - TGTGCCAGCGGCGCTGGAGGGAGGGGGGGTGGAGATACGCAGTATTTT CASGAGGRGGGDTQYF
TRBJ1-1 TRBV12-3/TRBV12-4 - - TGTGCCAGCAGGATCTACTTGAACACTGAAGCTTTCTTT CASRIYLNTEAFF
TRBJ1-3 TRBV24-1 few - TGTGCCACCAGTGACAGCTCTGGAAACACCATATATTTT CATSDSSGNTIYF
TRBJ2-4 TRBV11-2 - - TGTGCCAGCAGCTTAGGGGCGGGCCGGGCCAAAAACATTCAGTACTTC CASSLGAGRAKNIQYF
TRBJ2-5 TRBV20-1 few - TGCAGTGCTCTCCCGGGGAGGCAGACCCAGTACTTC CSALPGRQTQYF
TRBJ2-1 TRBV7-8 - - TGTGCCAGCAGCGAAGGCCTCAGCTCCTACAATGAGCAGTTCTTC CASSEGLSSYNEQFF
TRBJ1-2 TRBV19 - - TGTGCCAGTACCCTGGACGGGGACGTAGATAACTATGGCTACACCTTC CASTLDGDVDNYGYTF
TRBJ1-1 TRBV27 - TRBD1 TGTGCCAGCAGTTCGGACAGGGGGCTAAGTACTGAAGCTTTCTTT CASSSDRGLSTEAFF
TRBJ1-5 TRBV2 few - TGTGCCAGCAGTGCCGAAGGGAATCAGCCCCAGCATTTT CASSAEGNQPQHF
TRBJ1-1 TRBV7-9 - - TGTGCCAGCAGCTTTCAGGGAGTGAGCACTGAAGCTTTCTTT CASSFQGVSTEAFF
TRBJ2-2 TRBV28 few TRBD2 TGTGCCAGCAGTTTAGGTAGCGGGAGAGGTGGGGAGCTGTTTTTT CASSLGSGRGGELFF
TRBJ2-5 TRBV12-3/TRBV12-4 - TRBD1 TGTGCCAGCAGTCCTCACAGGACCGGGACAGGGGGAGAGACCCAGTACTTC CASSPHRTGTGGETQYF
TRBJ1-1 TRBV9 once - TGTGCCAGCAGCGTTACCGGGGCGAACACTGAAGCTTTCTTT CASSVTGANTEAFF
TRBJ1-5 TRBV21-1 few - TGTGCCAGCAGCACCGCTGTCCCCCTGTCGGACAGCCTTAATCAGCCCCAGCATTTT CASSTAVPLSDSLNQPQHF
TRBJ1-5 TRBV27 medium-sized TRBD1 TGTGCCAGCAGTCCTTGGACAGGGTCATTAGGTGGTCAGCCCCAGCATTTT CASSPWTGSLGGQPQHF
TRBJ1-4 TRBV12-1 - - TGTGCCAGCAGCCCGGGTGACAGGATTAATGAAAAACTGTTTTTT CASSPGDRINEKLFF